The sequence of this TCR beta chain was determined in a study of control samples from healthy donors and cancer patients. The CDR3 runs 13 residues. V shed 5 bases and J shed 0 bases, with 8 bases lying between them. In germline, CDR1 is SGHTA, CDR2 FQGNSA. This table comes from immunoSEQ multiplex PCR, and its TCRdb copy is limited to in-frame clones, with some not included. The sample holds fewer than 200,000 clones, 70% to 90% seen once. This clone was recorded at least ten times. This TCR was recovered from a woman in her 30s in good health. The rearrangement joins TRBV7-2 to TRBJ2-7; maybe TRBD2 (6 bases). The sequenced sample consisted of blood. CDR3 protein: CASSRDSSYEQYF. The DNA of the CDR3 is TGTGCCAGCAGCCGGGACTCCTCCTACGAGCAGTACTTC.